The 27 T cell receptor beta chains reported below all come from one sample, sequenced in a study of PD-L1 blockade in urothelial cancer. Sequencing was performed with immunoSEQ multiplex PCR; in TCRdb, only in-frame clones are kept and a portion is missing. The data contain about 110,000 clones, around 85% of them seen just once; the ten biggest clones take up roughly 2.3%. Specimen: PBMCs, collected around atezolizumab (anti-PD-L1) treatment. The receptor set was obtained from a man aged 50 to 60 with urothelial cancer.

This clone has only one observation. The DNA of the CDR3 is TGTGCCCCACGCGGAGGTCGACACGAAAACGAGGAGACCCAGTACTTC. Translated, it gives CAPRGGRHENEETQYF. V is TRBV10-3 and J is TRBJ2-5; possible D gene TRBD2, 5 bases. The CDR3 totals 16 residues. The germline gives CDR1 ENHRY, CDR2 SYGVKD. Deletions cut 11 bases from V and 5 bases from J, with 27 bases between.

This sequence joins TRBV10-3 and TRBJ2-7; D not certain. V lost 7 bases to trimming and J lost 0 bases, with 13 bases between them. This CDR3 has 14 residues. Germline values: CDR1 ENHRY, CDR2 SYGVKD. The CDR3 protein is CAITPSAGSYEQYF. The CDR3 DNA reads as TGTGCCATCACTCCGTCAGCAGGCTCCTACGAGCAGTACTTC.

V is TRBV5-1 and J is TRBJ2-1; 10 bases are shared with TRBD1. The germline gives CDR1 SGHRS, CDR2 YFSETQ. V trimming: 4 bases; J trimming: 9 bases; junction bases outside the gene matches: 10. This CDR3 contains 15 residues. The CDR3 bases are TGCGCCAGCAGCCCCCTACCGGGACAGGGGACTGAGCAGTTCTTC. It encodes CASSPLPGQGTEQFF.

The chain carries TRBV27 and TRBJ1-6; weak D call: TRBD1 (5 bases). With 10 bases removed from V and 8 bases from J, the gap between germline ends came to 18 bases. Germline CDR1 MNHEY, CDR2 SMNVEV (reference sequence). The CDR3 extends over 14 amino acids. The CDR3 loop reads CATHRGGFDSPLHF. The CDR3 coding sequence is TGTGCCACCCACCGCGGGGGGTTCGATTCACCCCTCCACTTT.

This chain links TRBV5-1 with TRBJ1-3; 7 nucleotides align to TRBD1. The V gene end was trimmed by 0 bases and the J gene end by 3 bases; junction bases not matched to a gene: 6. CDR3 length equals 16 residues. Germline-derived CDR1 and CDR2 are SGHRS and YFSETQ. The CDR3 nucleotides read TGCGCCAGCAGCTTGGAAGGGGGCGCGGGTGGAAACACCATATATTTT. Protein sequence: CASSLEGGAGGNTIYF.

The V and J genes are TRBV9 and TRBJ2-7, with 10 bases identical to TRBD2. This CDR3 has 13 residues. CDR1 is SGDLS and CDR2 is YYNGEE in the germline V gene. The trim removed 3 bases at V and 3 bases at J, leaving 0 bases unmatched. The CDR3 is CASSGTSGYEQYF. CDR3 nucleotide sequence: TGTGCCAGCAGCGGGACTAGCGGCTACGAGCAGTACTTC.

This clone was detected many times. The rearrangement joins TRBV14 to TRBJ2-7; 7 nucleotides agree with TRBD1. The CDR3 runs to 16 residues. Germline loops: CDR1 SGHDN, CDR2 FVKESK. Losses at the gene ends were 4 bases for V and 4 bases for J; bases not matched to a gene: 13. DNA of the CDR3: TGTGCCAGCAGCCGTTCAGGGTTCCAACAGGGGTACGAGCAGTACTTC. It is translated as CASSRSGFQQGYEQYF.

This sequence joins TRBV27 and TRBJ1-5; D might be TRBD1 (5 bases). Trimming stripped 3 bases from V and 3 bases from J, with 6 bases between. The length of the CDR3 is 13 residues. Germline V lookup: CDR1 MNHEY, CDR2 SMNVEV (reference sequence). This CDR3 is CASSLGLNQPQHF. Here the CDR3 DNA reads TGTGCCAGCAGTTTGGGACTCAATCAGCCCCAGCATTTT.

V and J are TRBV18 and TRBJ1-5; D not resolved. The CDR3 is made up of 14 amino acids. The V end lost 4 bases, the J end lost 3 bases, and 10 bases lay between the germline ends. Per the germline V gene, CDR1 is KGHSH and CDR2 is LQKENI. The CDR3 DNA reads TGTGCCAGCTCACAAGCGCCTTCCAATCAGCCCCAGCATTTT. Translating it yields CASSQAPSNQPQHF.

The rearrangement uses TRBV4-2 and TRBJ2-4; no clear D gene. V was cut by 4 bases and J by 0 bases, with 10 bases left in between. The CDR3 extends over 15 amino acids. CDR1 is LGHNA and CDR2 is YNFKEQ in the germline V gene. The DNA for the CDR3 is TGTGCCAGCAGCCCTTTGACACTAGCCAAAAACATTCAGTACTTC. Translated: CASSPLTLAKNIQYF.

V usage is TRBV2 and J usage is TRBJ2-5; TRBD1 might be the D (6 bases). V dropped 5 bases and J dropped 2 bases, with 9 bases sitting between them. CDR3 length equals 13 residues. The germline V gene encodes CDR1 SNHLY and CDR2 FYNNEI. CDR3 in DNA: TGTGCCAGCAGTTCTAGGGGGCAAGAGACCCAGTACTTC. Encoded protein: CASSSRGQETQYF.

CDR3 loop: CASSPGTGLYEQYF. The CDR3 nucleotides are TGTGCCAGCAGCCCCGGGACAGGGTTGTACGAGCAGTACTTC. The chain uses TRBV9 and TRBJ2-7; TRBD1 aligns across 9 bases. V lost 4 bases and J lost 4; bases outside the gene matches: 6. The V gene's germline CDR1 is SGDLS and CDR2 YYNGEE. The CDR3 has 14 amino acids.

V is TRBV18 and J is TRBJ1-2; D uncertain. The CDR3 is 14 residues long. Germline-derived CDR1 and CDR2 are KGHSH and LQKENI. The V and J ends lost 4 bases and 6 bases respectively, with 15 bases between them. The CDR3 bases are TGTGCCAGCTCACGCGACGGGGTGGCTGATGGCTACACCTTC. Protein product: CASSRDGVADGYTF. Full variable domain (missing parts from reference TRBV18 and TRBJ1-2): NAGVMQNPRHLVRRRGQEARLRCSPMKGHSHVYWYRQLPEEGLKFMVYLQKENIIDESGMPKERFSAEFPKEGPSILRIQQVVRGDSAAYFCASSRDGVADGYTFGSGTRLTVV.

The CDR3: CAWSVRSSGAGRTDTQYF. As DNA, the CDR3 is TGTGCCTGGAGTGTACGGTCTAGCGGGGCCGGACGCACAGATACGCAGTATTTT. This sequence joins TRBV30 and TRBJ2-3; 9 bases match TRBD2. The CDR3 extends over 18 amino acids. Unmatched junction bases numbered 11, after V lost 0 bases and J lost 1 base. Germline V gene data show CDR1 as GTSNPN and CDR2 as SVGIG (reference sequence). The full variable domain, completed using reference TRBV30 and TRBJ2-3, is SQTIHQWPATLVQPVGSPLSLECTVEGTSNPNLYWYRQAAGRGLQLLFYSVGIGQISSEVPQNLSASRPQDRQFILSSKKLLLSDSGFYLCAWSVRSSGAGRTDTQYFGPGTRLTVL.

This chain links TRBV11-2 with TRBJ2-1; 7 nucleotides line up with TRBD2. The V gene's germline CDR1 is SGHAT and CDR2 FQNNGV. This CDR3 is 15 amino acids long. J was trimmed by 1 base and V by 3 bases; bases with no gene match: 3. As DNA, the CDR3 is TGTGCCAGCAGCTTCGCTAGCGGTTCCTACAATGAGCAGTTCTTC. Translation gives CASSFASGSYNEQFF.

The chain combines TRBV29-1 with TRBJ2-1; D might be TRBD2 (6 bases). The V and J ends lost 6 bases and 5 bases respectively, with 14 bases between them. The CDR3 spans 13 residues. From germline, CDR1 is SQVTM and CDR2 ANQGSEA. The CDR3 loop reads CSVSRGGNNEQFF. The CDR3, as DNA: TGCAGCGTCTCACGGGGCGGGAACAATGAGCAGTTCTTC.

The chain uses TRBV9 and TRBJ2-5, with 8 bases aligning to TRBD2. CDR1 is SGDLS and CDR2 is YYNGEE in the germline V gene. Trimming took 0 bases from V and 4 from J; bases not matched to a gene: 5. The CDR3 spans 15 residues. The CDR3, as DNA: TGTGCCAGCAGCGTAGCTGACGGGAGGGTAGAGACCCAGTACTTC. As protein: CASSVADGRVETQYF.

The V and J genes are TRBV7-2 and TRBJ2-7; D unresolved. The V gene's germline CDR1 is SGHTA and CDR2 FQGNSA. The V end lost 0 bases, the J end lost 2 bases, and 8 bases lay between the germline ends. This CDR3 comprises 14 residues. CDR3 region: CASSLATGAYEQYF. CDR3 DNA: TGTGCCAGCAGCTTAGCGACGGGTGCCTACGAGCAGTACTTC.

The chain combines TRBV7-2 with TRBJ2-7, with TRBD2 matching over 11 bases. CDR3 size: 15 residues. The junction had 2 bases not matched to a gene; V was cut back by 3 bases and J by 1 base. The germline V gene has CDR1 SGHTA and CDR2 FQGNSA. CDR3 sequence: CASSLLAGGSYEQYF. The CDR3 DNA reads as TGTGCCAGCAGCTTGCTAGCGGGAGGTTCCTACGAGCAGTACTTC.

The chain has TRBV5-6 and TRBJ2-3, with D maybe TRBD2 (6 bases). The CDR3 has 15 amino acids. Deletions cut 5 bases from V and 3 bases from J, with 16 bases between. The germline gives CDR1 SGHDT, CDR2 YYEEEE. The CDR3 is CASRLHGRLTDTQYF. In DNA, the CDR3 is TGTGCCAGCAGGCTCCACGGGAGATTAACAGATACGCAGTATTTT.

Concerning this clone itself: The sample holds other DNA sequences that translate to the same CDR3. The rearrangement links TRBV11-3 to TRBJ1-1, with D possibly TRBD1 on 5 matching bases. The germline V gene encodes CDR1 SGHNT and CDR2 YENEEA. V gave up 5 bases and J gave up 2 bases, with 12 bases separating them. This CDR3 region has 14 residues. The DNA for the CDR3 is TGTGCCAGCAGCCGCCAGGGTCCCAACACTGAAGCTTTCTTT. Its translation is CASSRQGPNTEAFF.

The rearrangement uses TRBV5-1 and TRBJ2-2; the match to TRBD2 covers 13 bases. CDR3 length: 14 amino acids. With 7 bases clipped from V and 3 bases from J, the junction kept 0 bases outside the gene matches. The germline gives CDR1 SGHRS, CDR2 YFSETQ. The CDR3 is CASGLAGDTGELFF. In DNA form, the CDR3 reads TGCGCCAGCGGACTAGCGGGAGACACCGGGGAGCTGTTTTTT.

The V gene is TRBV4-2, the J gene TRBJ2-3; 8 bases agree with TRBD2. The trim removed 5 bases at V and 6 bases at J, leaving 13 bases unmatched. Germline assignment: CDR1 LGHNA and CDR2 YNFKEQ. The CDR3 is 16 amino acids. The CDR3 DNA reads TGTGCCAGCAGCGTACAACCGGGACTAGTATCGGATACGCAGTATTTT. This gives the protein CASSVQPGLVSDTQYF.

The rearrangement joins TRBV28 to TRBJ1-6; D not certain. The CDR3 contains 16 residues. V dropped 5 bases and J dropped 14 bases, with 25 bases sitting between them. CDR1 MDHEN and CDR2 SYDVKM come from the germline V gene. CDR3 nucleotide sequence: TGTGCCAGCAGTCCCCCGGACGGAGCTGGGGAGATCTCCCTCCACTTT. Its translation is CASSPPDGAGEISLHF.

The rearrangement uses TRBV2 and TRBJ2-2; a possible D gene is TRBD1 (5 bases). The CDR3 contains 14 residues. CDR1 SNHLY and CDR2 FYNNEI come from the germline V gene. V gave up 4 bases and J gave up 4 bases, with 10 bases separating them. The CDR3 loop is CASSGQGFTGELFF. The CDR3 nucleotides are TGTGCCAGCAGTGGGCAGGGTTTCACCGGGGAGCTGTTTTTT.

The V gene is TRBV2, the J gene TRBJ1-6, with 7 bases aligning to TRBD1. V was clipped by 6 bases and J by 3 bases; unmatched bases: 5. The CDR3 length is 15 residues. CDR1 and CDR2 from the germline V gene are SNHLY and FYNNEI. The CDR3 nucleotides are TGTGCCAGCAGACACGGACAGGACTATAATTCACCCCTCCACTTT. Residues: CASRHGQDYNSPLHF.

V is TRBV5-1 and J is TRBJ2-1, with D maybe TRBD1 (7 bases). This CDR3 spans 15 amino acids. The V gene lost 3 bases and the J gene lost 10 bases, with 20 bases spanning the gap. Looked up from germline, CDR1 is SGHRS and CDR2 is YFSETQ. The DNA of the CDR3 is TGCGCCAGCAGCTCTACAGGGGACCCGGAGGGAGAGCAGTTCTTC. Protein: CASSSTGDPEGEQFF.